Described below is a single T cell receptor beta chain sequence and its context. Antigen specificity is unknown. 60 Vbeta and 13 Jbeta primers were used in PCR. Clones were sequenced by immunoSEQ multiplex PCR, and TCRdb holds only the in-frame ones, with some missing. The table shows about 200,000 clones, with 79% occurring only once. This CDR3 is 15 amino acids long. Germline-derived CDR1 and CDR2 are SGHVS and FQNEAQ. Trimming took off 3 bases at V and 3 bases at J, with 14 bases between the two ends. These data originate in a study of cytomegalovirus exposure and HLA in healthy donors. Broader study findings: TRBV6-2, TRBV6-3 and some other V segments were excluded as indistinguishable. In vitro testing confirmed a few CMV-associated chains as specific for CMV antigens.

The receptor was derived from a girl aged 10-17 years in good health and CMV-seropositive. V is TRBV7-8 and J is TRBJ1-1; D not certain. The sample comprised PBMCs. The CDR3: CASSFSLGRDTEAFF. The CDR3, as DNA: TGTGCCAGCAGCTTTTCTTTAGGGAGGGACACTGAAGCTTTCTTT. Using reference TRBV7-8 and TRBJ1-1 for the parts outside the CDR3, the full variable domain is GAGVSQSPRYKVAKRGQDVALRCDPISGHVSLFWYQQALGQGPEFLTYFQNEAQLDKSGLPSDRFFAERPEGSVSTLKIQRTQQEDSAVYLCASSFSLGRDTEAFFGQGTRLTVV.